This is a list of T cell receptor beta chains from one sample in a study of T-cell reconstitution after alpha-beta-depleted transplantation in children. One entry per CDR3 protein results from TCRdb running MiXCR on the PCR reads. Of 480,000 or so distinct CDR3 sequences in the sample, about 10% were seen once. The sequenced sample was PBMCs, obtained before TCRalphabeta/CD19-depleted stem cell transplant. The receptors were gathered from a child under 10 years old with inherited bone marrow failure, due to receive a stem cell transplant. Both conserved end residues are part of each CDR3. A D gene is named only where the DNA matches it firmly. Size tells how often a clone was seen (once, few, many) or the class of an expanded clone, and some rows leave it out.

>TRBV9|13|many|TRBJ2-3|.
CASSFRLADTQYF
TGTGCCAGCAGCTTCAGATTGGCAGATACGCAGTATTTT
>TRBV18|15|few|TRBJ2-5|TRBD2
CASSTGSGSQETQYF
TGTGCCAGCTCAACGGGGAGCGGGAGTCAGGAGACCCAGTACTTC
>TRBV6-5|15|many|TRBJ1-2|TRBD1
CASSYRETGNYGYTF
TGTGCCAGCAGTTACAGAGAGACAGGGAACTATGGCTACACCTTC
>TRBV5-1|17|many|TRBJ2-7|.
CASSLPRTAAGAYEQYF
TGCGCCAGCAGCTTGCCGAGGACAGCCGCCGGGGCCTACGAGCAGTACTTC
>TRBV4-3|18|many|TRBJ2-6|TRBD1
CASSQADRGLSGANVLTF
TGCGCCAGCAGCCAAGCGGACAGGGGGCTATCTGGGGCCAACGTCCTGACTTTC
>TRBV7-9|14|many|TRBJ2-2|.
CASAKAPNTGELFF
TGTGCCAGCGCGAAAGCGCCGAACACCGGGGAGCTGTTTTTT
>TRBV10-2|18|many|TRBJ2-5|TRBD1
CASSEPRDRDGRGETQYF
TGCGCCAGCAGTGAGCCCCGGGACAGGGATGGCAGGGGAGAGACCCAGTACTTC
>TRBV29-1|13|.|TRBJ2-3|.
CSAGPDTTDTQYF
TGCAGCGCTGGCCCGGACACCACAGATACGCAGTATTTT
>TRBV18|14|many|TRBJ1-1|.
CASSPLHENTEAFF
TGTGCCAGCTCACCGCTACACGAGAACACTGAAGCTTTCTTT
>TRBV7-2|15|many|TRBJ2-1|TRBD1
CASSFETGGYNEQFF
TGTGCCAGCAGCTTCGAGACAGGGGGCTACAATGAGCAGTTCTTC
>TRBV28|15|.|TRBJ2-7|TRBD1
CASSLWTGRSYEQYF
TGTGCCAGCAGTTTATGGACAGGGCGTTCCTACGAGCAGTACTTC
>TRBV29-1|13|many|TRBJ2-2|.
CSVEGPRDGELFF
TGCAGCGTTGAAGGTCCCCGAGACGGGGAGCTGTTTTTT
>TRBV7-2|19|many|TRBJ2-3|.
CASSLAQFVAVANRNTQYF
TGTGCCAGCAGCTTAGCCCAGTTTGTCGCAGTAGCAAATAGGAATACGCAGTATTTT
>TRBV11-2|13|many|TRBJ1-5|.
CASSLVRNQPQHF
TGTGCCAGCAGCTTGGTTCGCAATCAGCCCCAGCATTTT
>TRBV15|14|many|TRBJ2-1|.
CATSRDGLYNEQFF
TGTGCCACCAGCAGAGATGGCCTCTACAATGAGCAGTTCTTC
>TRBV28|15|many|TRBJ2-1|TRBD1
CASTLDREVDNEQFF
TGTGCCAGCACCCTGGACAGGGAGGTTGACAATGAGCAGTTCTTC
>TRBV4-3|16|many|TRBJ2-1|.
CASSQERVRPNNEQFF
TGCGCCAGCAGCCAAGAAAGGGTAAGACCGAACAATGAGCAGTTCTTC
>TRBV15|18|few|TRBJ2-6|.
CATSRDLQGFSGANVLTF
TGTGCCACCAGCAGAGATCTTCAGGGGTTCTCTGGGGCCAACGTCCTGACTTTC
>TRBV4-3|13|many|TRBJ2-4|.
CASSLSTVNIQYF
TGCGCCAGCAGCCTATCGACAGTAAACATTCAGTACTTC
>TRBV28|15|many|TRBJ2-1|TRBD2
CAHGGGLKAYNEQFF
TGCGCACATGGGGGAGGGCTCAAGGCCTACAATGAGCAGTTCTTC
>TRBV7-2|17|many|TRBJ2-2|.
CASSLLAPLVITGELFF
TGTGCCAGCAGCTTATTAGCTCCCCTAGTTATCACCGGGGAGCTGTTTTTT
>TRBV4-2|15|few|TRBJ2-1|.
CASSLKRGYYNEQFF
TGTGCCAGCAGCCTCAAGAGGGGTTACTACAATGAGCAGTTCTTC
>TRBV4-2|16|many|TRBJ2-1|TRBD2
CASSQELAVTYNEQFF
TGTGCCAGCAGCCAAGAACTAGCGGTTACCTACAATGAGCAGTTCTTC
>TRBV4-3|15|many|TRBJ2-7|TRBD2
CASSQGTSGTYEQYF
TGCGCCAGCAGCCAGGGGACTAGCGGGACCTACGAGCAGTACTTC
>TRBV7-8|16|many|TRBJ2-1|.
CASSPGGALDYNEQFF
TGTGCCAGCAGCCCAGGGGGGGCACTGGACTACAATGAGCAGTTCTTC
>TRBV27|14|.|TRBJ2-5|.
CASTSLREQETQYF
TGTGCCAGCACCTCGCTCCGGGAACAAGAGACCCAGTACTTC
>TRBV4-1|15|.|TRBJ2-7|TRBD2
CASSRLAGDSYEQYF
TGCGCCAGCAGCCGACTAGCGGGGGATTCCTACGAGCAGTACTTC
>TRBV5-1|15|many|TRBJ2-3|.
CASSPGPPRSDTQYF
TGCGCCAGCAGCCCAGGACCCCCTAGGTCGGATACGCAGTATTTT
>TRBV5-1|15|many|TRBJ2-7|TRBD2
CASSSGLAGFSEQYF
TGCGCCAGCAGCTCGGGACTAGCGGGTTTCTCCGAGCAGTACTTC
>TRBV20-1|11|many|TRBJ2-1|.
CSARTLWEQFF
TGCAGTGCTAGAACCCTGTGGGAGCAGTTCTTC
>TRBV20-1|13|many|TRBJ2-5|.
CSAIDRLGETQYF
TGCAGTGCTATCGACAGGCTGGGAGAGACCCAGTACTTC
>TRBV6-2/TRBV6-3|15|.|TRBJ1-2|.
CASTSRQDPNYGYTF
TGTGCCAGCACCTCACGACAGGACCCTAACTATGGCTACACCTTC
>TRBV18|15|.|TRBJ1-4|.
CASSPPSGAVEKLFF
TGTGCCAGCTCACCACCCTCGGGGGCCGTTGAAAAACTGTTTTTT
>TRBV5-4|18|many|TRBJ2-5|.
CASSFRSSPFFYQETQYF
TGTGCCAGCAGCTTTCGATCCTCCCCGTTTTTCTACCAAGAGACCCAGTACTTC
>TRBV29-1|16|few|TRBJ2-3|.
CSVEDRRGGNTDTQYF
TGCAGCGTTGAAGATCGAAGGGGGGGGAACACAGATACGCAGTATTTT
>TRBV10-3|9|many|TRBJ2-7|.
CAIAYEQYF
TGTGCCATCGCCTACGAGCAGTACTTC
>TRBV28|13|many|TRBJ2-3|TRBD1
CASRGQGENTQYF
TGTGCCAGCAGGGGACAGGGTGAAAATACGCAGTATTTT
>TRBV7-2|16|many|TRBJ2-3|.
CASSFLGVGATDTQYF
TGTGCCAGCAGCTTCCTTGGGGTCGGGGCCACAGATACGCAGTATTTT
>TRBV29-1|12|.|TRBJ2-1|.
CSVETRVYEQFF
TGCAGCGTTGAAACCAGGGTCTATGAGCAGTTCTTC
>TRBV24-1|12|few|TRBJ1-5|.
CATSDSVGPQHF
TGTGCCACCAGTGATTCGGTCGGGCCCCAGCATTTT
>TRBV3-1|15|many|TRBJ2-2|.
CASSQMLATAGELFF
TGTGCCAGCAGCCAAATGCTAGCAACGGCCGGGGAGCTGTTTTTT
>TRBV4-3|16|.|TRBJ2-3|.
CASSRGSSLPLDTQYF
TGCGCCAGCAGCCGTGGTAGCAGTCTCCCTTTGGATACGCAGTATTTT
>TRBV10-2|15|many|TRBJ2-2|TRBD2
CASSYSGREGGELFF
TGCGCCAGCAGTTATAGCGGGAGAGAGGGCGGGGAGCTGTTTTTT
>TRBV4-3|15|.|TRBJ2-1|TRBD2
CASSQLAGDYNEQFF
TGCGCCAGCAGCCAACTAGCGGGGGACTACAATGAGCAGTTCTTC
>TRBV25-1|13|many|TRBJ2-7|.
CASSEVGPYEQYF
TGTGCCAGCAGTGAAGTCGGGCCCTACGAGCAGTACTTC